The 9 T cell receptor beta chains below were found in one sample sequenced in a study of control samples from healthy donors and cancer patients (dated by TCRdb to about 2020). Receptor amplification or capture employed the immunoSEQ multiplex PCR assay. This immuneACCESS table, as held by TCRdb, lists in-frame sequences with V and J called but not all clones. Of the missing ones, under half trace to an unresolved V gene in checked studies; the others have no known cause. Within this sample are about 49,000 clones, with approximately 86% of them counted one time only. Around 2.8% of the sample belongs to the ten largest clones. Sequencing was done on a sample of PBMCs. These receptors originate from a woman between 50 and 59 years old with lung cancer.

The V and J genes are TRBV9 and TRBJ1-1, with a weak D call TRBD1 (6 bases). The length of the CDR3 is 16 residues. CDR1 and CDR2 (germline): SGDLS, YYNGEE. V lost 0 bases and J lost 0, with 12 bases in between. The CDR3 nucleotides are TGTGCCAGCAGCGTAGCGGCAGGGGCAGTGAACACTGAAGCTTTCTTT. Its translation: CASSVAAGAVNTEAFF.

This clone has just a few counts. This chain connects TRBV19 to TRBJ2-5; the D gene could be TRBD1 or TRBD2 (5 bases each). Trimming removed 6 bases at V and 3 bases at J, with 20 bases between. The germline CDR1 and CDR2 sequences are LNHDA and SQIVND (reference sequence). CDR3 length equals 16 residues. The CDR3 DNA is TGTGCCAGTAGCGCCGACCCAGGGTTGGGGGAAGAGACCCAGTACTTC. Translated: CASSADPGLGEETQYF.

This chain uses TRBV12-5 with TRBJ1-3; D unclear. The CDR3 sequence is 16 residues long. Germline assignment: CDR1 LGHNT and CDR2 FRNRAP. Trimming stripped 5 bases from V and 0 bases from J, with 14 bases between. Here the CDR3 DNA reads TGTGCTAGTGGTCGCACGCGCGGGGACTCTGGAAACACCATATATTTT. Protein sequence: CASGRTRGDSGNTIYF.

This sequence joins TRBV11-2 and TRBJ2-5; 10 nucleotides line up with TRBD1. Trimming took 6 bases from V and 5 from J; bases not matched to a gene: 9. Looked up from germline, CDR1 is SGHAT and CDR2 is FQNNGV. The CDR3 is 15 residues long. In nucleotides, the CDR3 is TGTGCCAGCAGACCACTGGGACAGGGGACGGAGACCCAGTACTTC. This gives the protein CASRPLGQGTETQYF.

This chain connects TRBV5-1 to TRBJ2-7; D assignment may be TRBD1 or TRBD2 (5 bases each). The CDR3 extends over 13 amino acids. The V end was cut by 5 bases, the J end by 3 bases, with 12 bases between. Germline V gene sequence: CDR1 SGHRS, CDR2 YFSETQ. CDR3 in amino acids: CASSYQGVYEQYF. The CDR3, as DNA: TGCGCCAGCAGTTACCAGGGAGTCTACGAGCAGTACTTC. Full variable domain (missing parts from reference TRBV5-1 and TRBJ2-7): KAGVTQTPRYLIKTRGQQVTLSCSPISGHRSVSWYQQTPGQGLQFLFEYFSETQRNKGNFPGRFSGRQFSNSRSEMNVSTLELGDSALYLCASSYQGVYEQYFGPGTRLTVT.

This clone was found a few times. Here the CDR3 DNA reads TGTGCCAGCAGTCGACCCAATTACAGGAGCTCCTACAATGAGCAGTTCTTC. Protein sequence: CASSRPNYRSSYNEQFF. The gene calls are TRBV6-6 and TRBJ2-1, with a tentative D call TRBD1 (5 bases). Per germline, CDR1 MNHNY and CDR2 SVGAGI (reference sequence). V was shortened by 5 bases and J by 0 bases, with 17 bases between the two germline ends. The CDR3 is made up of 17 amino acids.

The chain employs TRBV5-1 and TRBJ2-7, with D perhaps given as TRBD1 or TRBD2 (5 bases each). The CDR3 length is 16 residues. Between the trimmed V and J ends, which lost 2 bases and 0 bases, there was a span of 15 bases. Germline V gene data show CDR1 as SGHRS and CDR2 as YFSETQ. This CDR3 is CASSFLGDLSSYEQYF. DNA of the CDR3: TGCGCCAGCAGCTTCTTAGGGGACCTTAGCTCCTACGAGCAGTACTTC.

This sequence joins TRBV19 and TRBJ1-5; TRBD1 is a possible D gene (5 bases). This CDR3 is built from 15 residues. The V end was cut by 3 bases, the J end by 2 bases, with 11 bases between. Germline loops: CDR1 LNHDA, CDR2 SQIVND (reference sequence). The CDR3 sequence is CASSIGGWGNQPQHF. As DNA, the CDR3 is TGTGCCAGTAGTATTGGGGGATGGGGCAATCAGCCCCAGCATTTT.

The J gene is TRBJ1-4, the V gene TRBV28; 7 positions agree with TRBD1. Per the germline V gene, CDR1 is MDHEN and CDR2 is SYDVKM. This CDR3 has 15 amino acids. Trimming took 5 bases from V and 11 from J; bases not matched to a gene: 14. The CDR3: CASSVPGNFRGKLFF. In DNA form, the CDR3 reads TGTGCCAGCAGTGTACCTGGCAACTTCAGGGGGAAACTGTTTTTT.